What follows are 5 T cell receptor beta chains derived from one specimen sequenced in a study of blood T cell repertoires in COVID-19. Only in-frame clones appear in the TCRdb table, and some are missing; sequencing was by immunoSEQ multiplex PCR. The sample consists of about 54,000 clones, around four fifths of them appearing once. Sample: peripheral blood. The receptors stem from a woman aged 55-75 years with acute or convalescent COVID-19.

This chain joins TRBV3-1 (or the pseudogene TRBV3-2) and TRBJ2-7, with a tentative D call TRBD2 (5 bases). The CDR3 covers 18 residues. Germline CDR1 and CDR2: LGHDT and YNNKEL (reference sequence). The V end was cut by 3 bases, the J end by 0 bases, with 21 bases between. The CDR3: CASSHTGLSRASSYEQYF. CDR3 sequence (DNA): TGTGCCAGCAGCCATACGGGGTTGAGTCGAGCCAGCTCCTACGAGCAGTACTTC.

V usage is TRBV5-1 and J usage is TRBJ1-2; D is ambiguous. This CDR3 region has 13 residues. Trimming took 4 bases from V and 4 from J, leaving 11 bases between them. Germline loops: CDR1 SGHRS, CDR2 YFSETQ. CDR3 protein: CASSLDPFYGYTF. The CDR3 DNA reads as TGCGCCAGCAGCCTAGACCCCTTCTATGGCTACACCTTC.

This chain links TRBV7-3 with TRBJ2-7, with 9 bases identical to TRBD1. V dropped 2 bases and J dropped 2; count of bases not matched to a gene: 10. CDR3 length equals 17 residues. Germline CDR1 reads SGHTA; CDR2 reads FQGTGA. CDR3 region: CASSLLGIGQGPYEQYF. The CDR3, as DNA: TGTGCCAGCAGCTTATTAGGAATAGGACAGGGGCCCTACGAGCAGTACTTC.

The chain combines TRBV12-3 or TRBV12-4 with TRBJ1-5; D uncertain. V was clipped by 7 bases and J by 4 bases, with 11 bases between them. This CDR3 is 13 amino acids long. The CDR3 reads CASILGGNQPQHF. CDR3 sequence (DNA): TGTGCCAGCATCTTGGGAGGGAATCAGCCCCAGCATTTT.

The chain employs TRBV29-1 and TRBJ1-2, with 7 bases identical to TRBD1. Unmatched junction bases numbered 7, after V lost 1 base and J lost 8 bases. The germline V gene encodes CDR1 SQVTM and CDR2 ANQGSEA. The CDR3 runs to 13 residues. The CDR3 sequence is CSVEASGGLGYTF. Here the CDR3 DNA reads TGCAGCGTTGAAGCCTCAGGGGGTTTGGGCTACACCTTC. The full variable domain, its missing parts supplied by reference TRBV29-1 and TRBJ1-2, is SAVISQKPSRDICQRGTSLTIQCQVDSQVTMMFWYRQQPGQSLTLIATANQGSEATYESGFVIDKFPISRPNLTFSTLTVSNMSPEDSSIYLCSVEASGGLGYTFGSGTRLTVV.